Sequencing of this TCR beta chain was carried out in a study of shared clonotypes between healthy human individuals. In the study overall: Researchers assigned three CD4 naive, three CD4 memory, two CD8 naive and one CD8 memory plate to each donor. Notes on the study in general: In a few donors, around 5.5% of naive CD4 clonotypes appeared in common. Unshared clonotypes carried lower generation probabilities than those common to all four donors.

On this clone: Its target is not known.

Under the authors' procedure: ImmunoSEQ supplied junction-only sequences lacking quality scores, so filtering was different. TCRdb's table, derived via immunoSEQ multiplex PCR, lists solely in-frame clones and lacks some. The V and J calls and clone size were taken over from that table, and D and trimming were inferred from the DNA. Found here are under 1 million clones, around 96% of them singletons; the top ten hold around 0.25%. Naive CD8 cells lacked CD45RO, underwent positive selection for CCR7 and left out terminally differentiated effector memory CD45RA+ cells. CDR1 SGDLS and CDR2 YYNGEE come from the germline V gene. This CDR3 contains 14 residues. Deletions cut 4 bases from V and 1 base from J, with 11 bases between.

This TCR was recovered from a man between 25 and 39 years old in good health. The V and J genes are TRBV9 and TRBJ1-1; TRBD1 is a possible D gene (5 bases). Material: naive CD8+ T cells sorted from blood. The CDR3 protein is CASSQAGPNTEAFF. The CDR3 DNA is TGTGCCAGCAGCCAAGCGGGGCCGAACACTGAAGCTTTCTTT.